This T cell receptor (beta chain) was sequenced for a study of T cells in localized non-small cell lung cancer. General study results and limits: With higher T cell density in blood came longer overall survival. Because researchers sequenced only one region of the tumor, heterogeneity is still possible. A median of about 50 clones ranked among the top 100 in tumor appeared in adjacent lung. Adjacent uninvolved lung tissue had the highest T cell clonality, exceeding tumor.

The table came from immunoSEQ multiplex PCR; TCRdb's copy has only in-frame clones and leaves some out. The sample has fewer than 2,000 clones, roughly 30% seen once; the top ten hold over 15%. As concerns this clone: Its antigen is unknown.

The material sequenced was lung tumor tissue, taken before any cancer treatment. This TCR derives from a man between 35 and 75 years old with stage II lung adenocarcinoma.

The CDR3 protein is CASSTASYEQYF. CDR3 in DNA: TGTGCCAGTTCCACGGCGTCCTACGAGCAGTACTTC. The chain couples TRBV18 to TRBJ2-7; D is undetermined. V was trimmed by 9 bases and J by 1 base, leaving 10 bases between them. The length of the CDR3 is 12 residues. Germline V CDR1 and CDR2: KGHSH, LQKENI.